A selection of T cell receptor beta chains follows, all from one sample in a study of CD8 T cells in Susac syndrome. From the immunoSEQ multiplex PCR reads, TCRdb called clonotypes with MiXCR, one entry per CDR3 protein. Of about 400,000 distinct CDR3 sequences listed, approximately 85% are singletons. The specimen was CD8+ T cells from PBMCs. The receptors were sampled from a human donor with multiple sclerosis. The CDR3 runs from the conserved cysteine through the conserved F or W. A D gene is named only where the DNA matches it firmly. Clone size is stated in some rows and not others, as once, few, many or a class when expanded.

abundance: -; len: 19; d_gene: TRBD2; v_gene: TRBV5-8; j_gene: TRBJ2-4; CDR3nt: TGTGCCAGCAGCTTTTATGGGACTAGTTATTTTGAAGCCAAAAACATTCAGTACTTC; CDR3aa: CASSFYGTSYFEAKNIQYF
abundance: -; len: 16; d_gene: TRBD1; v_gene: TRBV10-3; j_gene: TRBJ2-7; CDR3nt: TGTGCCATCAGTGAGTCGGGGACAGGGGTTTTGGACGAGCAGTACTTC; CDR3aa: CAISESGTGVLDEQYF
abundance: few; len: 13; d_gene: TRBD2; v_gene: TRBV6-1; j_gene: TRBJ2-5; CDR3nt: TGTGCCAGCAGTGCCGGGGGGGTAGAGACCCAGTACTTC; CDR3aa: CASSAGGVETQYF
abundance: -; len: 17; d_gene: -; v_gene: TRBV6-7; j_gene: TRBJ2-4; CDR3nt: TGTGCCAGCAGTGCAGGGAAAGTTCTCTCAGCCAAAAACATTCAGTACTTC; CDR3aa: CASSAGKVLSAKNIQYF
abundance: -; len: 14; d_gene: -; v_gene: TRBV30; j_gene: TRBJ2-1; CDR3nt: TGTGCCTGGAGTGGGGGTGAGGGGATTAATGAGCAGTTCTTC; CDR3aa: CAWSGGEGINEQFF
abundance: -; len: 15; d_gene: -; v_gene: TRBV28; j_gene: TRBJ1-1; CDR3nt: TGTGCCAGCAGTTCGTTTCAGGGAGTGAACACTGAAGCTTTCTTT; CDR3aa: CASSSFQGVNTEAFF
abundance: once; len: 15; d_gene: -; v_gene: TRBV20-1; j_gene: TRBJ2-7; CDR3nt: TGCAGTGCTAGAGTGATAGGGACCCTGTCCTACGAGCAGTACTTC; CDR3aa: CSARVIGTLSYEQYF
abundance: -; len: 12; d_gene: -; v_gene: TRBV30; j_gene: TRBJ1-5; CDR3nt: TGTGCCTGGAGTGTACGGCCTCAGCCCCAGCATTTT; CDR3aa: CAWSVRPQPQHF
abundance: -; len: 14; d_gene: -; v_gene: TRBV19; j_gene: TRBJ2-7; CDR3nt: TGTGCCAGTAGTAGAGGGGTTGGCTCCTACGGGCAGTACTTC; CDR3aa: CASSRGVGSYGQYF
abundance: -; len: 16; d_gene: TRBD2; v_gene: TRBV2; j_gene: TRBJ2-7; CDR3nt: TGTGCCAGCACCGCGGGACTAGAACATTTTGGTTACGAGCAGTACTTC; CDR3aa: CASTAGLEHFGYEQYF
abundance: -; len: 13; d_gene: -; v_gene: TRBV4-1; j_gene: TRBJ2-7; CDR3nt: TGCGCCAGCAGCCAACAGACAGACTACGAGCAGTACTTC; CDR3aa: CASSQQTDYEQYF
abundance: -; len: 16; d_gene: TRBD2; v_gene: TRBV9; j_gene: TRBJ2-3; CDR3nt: TGTGCCAGCAGCGTATATGTAGCGGGAGGGCTGGATACGCAGTATTTT; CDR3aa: CASSVYVAGGLDTQYF
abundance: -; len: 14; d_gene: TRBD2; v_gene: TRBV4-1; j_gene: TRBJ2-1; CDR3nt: TGCGCCAGCAGCCAAATGGGGGGGTTGAATGAGCAGTTCTTC; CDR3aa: CASSQMGGLNEQFF
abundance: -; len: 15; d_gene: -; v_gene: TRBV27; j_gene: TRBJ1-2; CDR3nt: TGTGCCAGCAGCGAGGGTAGAAGTTTGGTCTATGGCTACACCTTC; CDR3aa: CASSEGRSLVYGYTF
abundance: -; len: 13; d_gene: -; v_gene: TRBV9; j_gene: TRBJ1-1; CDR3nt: TGTGCCAGCAGCGTAGAGGGGCACACTGAAGCTTTCTTT; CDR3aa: CASSVEGHTEAFF
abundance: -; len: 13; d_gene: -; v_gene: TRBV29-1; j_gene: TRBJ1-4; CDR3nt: TGCAGCGTTGATACCGGACAGAATGAAAAACTGTTTTTT; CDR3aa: CSVDTGQNEKLFF
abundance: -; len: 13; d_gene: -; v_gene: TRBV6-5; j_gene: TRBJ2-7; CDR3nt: TGTGCCAGCAGTGCGGGACAGCCCTACGAGCAGTACTTC; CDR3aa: CASSAGQPYEQYF
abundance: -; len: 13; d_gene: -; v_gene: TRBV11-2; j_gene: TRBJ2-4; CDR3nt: TGTGCCAGCAGCTTAGGGGATGGGAAATCCCAGTACTTC; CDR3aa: CASSLGDGKSQYF
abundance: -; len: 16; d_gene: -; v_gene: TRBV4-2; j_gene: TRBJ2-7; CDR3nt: TGTGCCAGCAGCCCAGAAGCGCTGTCCCCAACCTACGAGCAGTACTTC; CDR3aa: CASSPEALSPTYEQYF
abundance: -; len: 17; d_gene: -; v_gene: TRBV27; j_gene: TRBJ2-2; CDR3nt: TGTGCCAGCAGTTTTCAGGGAATGAGTAGTCGCACCGGGGAGCTGTTTTTT; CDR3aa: CASSFQGMSSRTGELFF
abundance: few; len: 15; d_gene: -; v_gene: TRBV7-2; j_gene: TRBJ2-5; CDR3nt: TGTGCCAGCAGCGCATTTGGCACAGGGAGGGAGACCCAGTACTTC; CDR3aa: CASSAFGTGRETQYF
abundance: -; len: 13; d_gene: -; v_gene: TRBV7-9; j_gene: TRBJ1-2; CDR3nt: TGTGCCAGCAGCTTAGACGACAGCTATGGCTACACCTTC; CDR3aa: CASSLDDSYGYTF
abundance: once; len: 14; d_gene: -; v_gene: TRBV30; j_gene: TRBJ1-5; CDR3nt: TGTGCCTGGAGTCATTCAGACTATAATCAGCCCCAGCATTTT; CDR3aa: CAWSHSDYNQPQHF
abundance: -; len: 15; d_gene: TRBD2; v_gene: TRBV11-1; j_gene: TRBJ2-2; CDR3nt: TGTGCCAGCAGCACGGGACTAGCGGGGTTCGGGGAGCTGTTTTTT; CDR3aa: CASSTGLAGFGELFF
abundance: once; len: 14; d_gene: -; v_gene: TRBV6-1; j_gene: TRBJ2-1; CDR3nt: TGTGCCAGCAGGTTGGCCCCAGGGCGGGATGAGCAGTTCTTC; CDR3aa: CASRLAPGRDEQFF
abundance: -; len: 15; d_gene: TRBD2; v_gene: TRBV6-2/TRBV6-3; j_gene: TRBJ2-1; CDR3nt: TGTGCCAGCAGTTACCGGACTAGCGGGGGCAATGAGCAGTTCTTC; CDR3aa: CASSYRTSGGNEQFF
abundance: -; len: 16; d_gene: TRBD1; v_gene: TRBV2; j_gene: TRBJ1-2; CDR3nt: TGTGCCAGCAGTCAGTTTCCGGGACAGCCTAACTATGGCTACACCTTC; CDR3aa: CASSQFPGQPNYGYTF
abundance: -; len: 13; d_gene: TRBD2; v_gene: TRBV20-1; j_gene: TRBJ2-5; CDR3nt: TGCAGTGCTACCGCGGGAGCTCGAGAGACCCAGTACTTC; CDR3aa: CSATAGARETQYF
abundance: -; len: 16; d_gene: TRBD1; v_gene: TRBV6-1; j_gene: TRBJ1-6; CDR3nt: TGTGCCAGCAGGGAGGGGACAGGGGAATATAATTCACCCCTCCACTTT; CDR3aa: CASREGTGEYNSPLHF
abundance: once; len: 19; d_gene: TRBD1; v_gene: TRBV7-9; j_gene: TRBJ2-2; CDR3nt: TGTGCCAGCAGCTTATACGGGACAGGGGGCTTCTCTATGACCGGGGAGCTGTTTTTT; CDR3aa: CASSLYGTGGFSMTGELFF
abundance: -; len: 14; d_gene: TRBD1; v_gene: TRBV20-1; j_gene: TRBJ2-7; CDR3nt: TGCAGTGCCGATAGACAGGGGGTGGGCTACGAGCAGTACTTC; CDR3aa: CSADRQGVGYEQYF
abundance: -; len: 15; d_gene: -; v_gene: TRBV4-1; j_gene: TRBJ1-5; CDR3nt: TGCGCCAGCAGCCAAGCGTCCTACCCGAATCAGCCCCAGCATTTT; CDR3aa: CASSQASYPNQPQHF
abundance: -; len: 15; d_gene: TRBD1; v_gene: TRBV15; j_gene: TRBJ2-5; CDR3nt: TGTGCCACCAGCAGTGAACAACAGGGGGTCGAGACCCAGTACTTC; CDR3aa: CATSSEQQGVETQYF
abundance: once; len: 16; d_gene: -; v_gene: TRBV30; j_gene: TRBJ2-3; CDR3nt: TGTGCCTGGAGTGCTGAACAGGGCCCTAGCGCAGATACGCAGTATTTT; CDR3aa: CAWSAEQGPSADTQYF
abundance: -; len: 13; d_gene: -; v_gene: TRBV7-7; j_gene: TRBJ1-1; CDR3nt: TGTGCTAGCAGCCCGTCTGGGGTCAGGGAAGCTTTCTTT; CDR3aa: CASSPSGVREAFF
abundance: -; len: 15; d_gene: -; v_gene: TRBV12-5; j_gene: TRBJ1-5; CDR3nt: TGTGCTAGTGGTTTGGGGGGAGATAGCAATCAGCCCCAGCATTTT; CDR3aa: CASGLGGDSNQPQHF
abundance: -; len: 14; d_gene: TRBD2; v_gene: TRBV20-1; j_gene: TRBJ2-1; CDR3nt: TGCAGTGCCCACCTAGCGGGAGGCCACAATGAGCAGTTCTTC; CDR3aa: CSAHLAGGHNEQFF
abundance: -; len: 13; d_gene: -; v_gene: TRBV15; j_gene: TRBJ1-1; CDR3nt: TGTGCCACAATGGGACTTCTGAACACTGAAGCTTTCTTT; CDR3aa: CATMGLLNTEAFF
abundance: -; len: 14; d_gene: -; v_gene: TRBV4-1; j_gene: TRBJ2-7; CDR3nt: TGCGCCAGCAGCCAGACATTGGGGGGATACGAGCAGTACTTC; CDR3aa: CASSQTLGGYEQYF
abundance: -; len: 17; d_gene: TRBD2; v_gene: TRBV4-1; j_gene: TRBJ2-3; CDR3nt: TGCGCCAGCAGCCCCCCGGGACTAGCGGGGAGTAGGGATACGCAGTATTTT; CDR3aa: CASSPPGLAGSRDTQYF
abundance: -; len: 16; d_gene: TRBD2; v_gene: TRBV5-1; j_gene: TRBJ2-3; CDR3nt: TGCGCCAGCAGCTGGGTAGCGGGAGTCAGTCAAGATACGCAGTATTTT; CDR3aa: CASSWVAGVSQDTQYF
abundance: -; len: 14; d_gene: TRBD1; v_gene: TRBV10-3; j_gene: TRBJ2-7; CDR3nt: TGTGCCATCAGTGAAGTTGGGACAGGGGACGAGCAGTACTTC; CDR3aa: CAISEVGTGDEQYF
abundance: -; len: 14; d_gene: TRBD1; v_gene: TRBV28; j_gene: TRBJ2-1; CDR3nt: TGTGCCAGCAGTTTAGACAGGGCCTACAATGAGCAGTTCTTC; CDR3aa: CASSLDRAYNEQFF